These T cell receptor beta chains were read from a single sample in a study of T-cell reconstitution after alpha-beta-depleted transplantation in children. TCRdb used MiXCR to reprocess the PCR reads, holding one entry per CDR3 protein. The table has approximately 590,000 distinct CDR3 sequences, over 9.5% seen once. Specimen: PBMCs from the stem cell graft donor, collected from the stem cell graft. These receptors were taken from a human donor who donated a stem cell graft to a child with acute myeloid leukemia. Each CDR3 is given with its conserved first and last residue. D genes are given only for firm matches. Not every row has a clone size; where given, it reads once, few, many or a size class.

D: .; length: 14; V: TRBV5-5; J: TRBJ2-7; size: .; DNA: TGTGCCAGCGTTAATCCGGACACTCTCTACGAGCAGTACTTC; CDR3: CASVNPDTLYEQYF
D: TRBD2; length: 14; V: TRBV11-1; J: TRBJ2-2; size: .; DNA: TGTGCCAGCAGACCTAGCGGGCCGGGAGGGGAGCTGTTTTTT; CDR3: CASRPSGPGGELFF
D: .; length: 15; V: TRBV9; J: TRBJ2-7; size: .; DNA: TGTGCCAGCAGCGCCAGGTCGGGGCCAGCCTACGAGCAGTACTTC; CDR3: CASSARSGPAYEQYF
D: TRBD1; length: 14; V: TRBV6-5; J: TRBJ1-4; size: many; DNA: TGTGCCAGCAGCCAACAGGGGACTAATGAAAAACTGTTTTTT; CDR3: CASSQQGTNEKLFF
D: TRBD2; length: 15; V: TRBV11-2; J: TRBJ2-7; size: .; DNA: TGTGCCAGCAGCTTCTTTAGCGGGAGGACCTACGAGCAGTACTTC; CDR3: CASSFFSGRTYEQYF
D: .; length: 10; V: TRBV28; J: TRBJ1-1; size: .; DNA: TGTGCCACTTCAACGGCCGAAGCTTTCTTT; CDR3: CATSTAEAFF
D: TRBD1; length: 12; V: TRBV20-1; J: TRBJ1-2; size: few; DNA: TGCAGTGCCTTGACAGGGAACTATGGCTACACCTTC; CDR3: CSALTGNYGYTF
D: TRBD1; length: 13; V: TRBV7-3; J: TRBJ2-7; size: .; DNA: TGTGCCAGCAGCTGGGACAGTACCTACGAGCAGTACTTC; CDR3: CASSWDSTYEQYF
D: TRBD1; length: 12; V: TRBV5-1; J: TRBJ1-2; size: few; DNA: TGCGCCAGCAGCGACAGGGACTATGGCTACACCTTC; CDR3: CASSDRDYGYTF
D: TRBD1; length: 17; V: TRBV6-2/TRBV6-3; J: TRBJ2-1; size: many; DNA: TGTGCCAGCAGTTACGGTGCGGCGACAGGGTCCTACAATGAGCAGTTCTTC; CDR3: CASSYGAATGSYNEQFF
D: .; length: 14; V: TRBV14; J: TRBJ2-1; size: few; DNA: TGTGCCAGCAGCCATTCGGGTGGAAACAATGAGCAGTTCTTC; CDR3: CASSHSGGNNEQFF
D: .; length: 15; V: TRBV30; J: TRBJ2-1; size: few; DNA: TGTGCCTGGAGTGTAGGAGTGACAGAATACAATGAGCAGTTCTTC; CDR3: CAWSVGVTEYNEQFF
D: .; length: 14; V: TRBV29-1; J: TRBJ2-2; size: few; DNA: TGCAGCGTTACCGGGATTATGAACACCGGGGAGCTGTTTTTT; CDR3: CSVTGIMNTGELFF
D: .; length: 17; V: TRBV15; J: TRBJ1-4; size: .; DNA: TGTGCCACCAGCAGAGATAGGACACAGGGTGTGCGTGAAAAACTGTTTTTT; CDR3: CATSRDRTQGVREKLFF
D: TRBD1; length: 15; V: TRBV29-1; J: TRBJ1-5; size: few; DNA: TGCAGCGTTGTCCCAGGGGGGGGGCTCAATCAGCCCCAGCATTTT; CDR3: CSVVPGGGLNQPQHF
D: .; length: 14; V: TRBV6-1; J: TRBJ2-5; size: few; DNA: TGTGCCAGCAGTGAAGGGGGGGAAGGGGAGACCCAGTACTTC; CDR3: CASSEGGEGETQYF
D: .; length: 12; V: TRBV11-3; J: TRBJ1-1; size: .; DNA: TGTGCCAGCAGCGACATGAACACTGAAGCTTTCTTT; CDR3: CASSDMNTEAFF
D: .; length: 14; V: TRBV12-3/TRBV12-4; J: TRBJ1-1; size: few; DNA: TGTGCCAGCATCTGGGGGGGAGAGAGCACTGAAGCTTTCTTT; CDR3: CASIWGGESTEAFF
D: .; length: 13; V: TRBV5-6; J: TRBJ1-5; size: few; DNA: TGTGCCAGCAGCTTATTGGGGGAGGAGACCCAGCATTTT; CDR3: CASSLLGEETQHF
D: .; length: 14; V: TRBV20-1; J: TRBJ2-3; size: few; DNA: TGCAGTGCTAGAGTTGGCGGACGGACAGATACGCAGTATTTT; CDR3: CSARVGGRTDTQYF
D: .; length: 11; V: TRBV28; J: TRBJ2-7; size: few; DNA: TGTGCCGTTGTCACTCTGGACGAGCAGTACTTC; CDR3: CAVVTLDEQYF
D: .; length: 11; V: TRBV30; J: TRBJ2-1; size: .; DNA: TGTGCCTGGAGCCGTCGTGCTGAGCAGTTCTTC; CDR3: CAWSRRAEQFF
D: .; length: 14; V: TRBV7-9; J: TRBJ2-1; size: once; DNA: TGTGCCAGCAGCTCGAACCCTAGGGACAATGAGCAGTTCTTC; CDR3: CASSSNPRDNEQFF